This T cell receptor (beta chain) was retrieved from a study of immune heterogeneity within non-small cell lung tumors. Regarding the study as a whole: Within each patient, tumor sites shared identical dominant CDR3 beta clonotypes and also held site-unique high-frequency clones.

As template, the study used bulk tumor genomic DNA at 500 to 750 ng per sample. Spaced far apart, several biopsies were taken from each primary tumor during surgery. Curative operations were performed on patients who had untreated, newly diagnosed non-small cell lung cancer. Multiplex PCR employing 32 V and 13 J primers generated amplicons of the TCR beta CDR3. TCRdb redid the calling of the multiplex PCR reads with MiXCR, one entry per CDR3 protein. The sample holds 14,000 or so distinct CDR3 sequences, around 28% seen once. The CDR3 extends over 16 amino acids. V trimming: 1 base; J trimming: 7 bases; junction bases outside the gene matches: 10. CDR1 is SQVTM and CDR2 is ANQGSEA in the germline V gene. In regard to this clonotype: Its specificity is unknown.

The clonotype originates from a man aged 35 to 55 with non-small cell lung cancer. The chain employs TRBV29-1 and TRBJ2-2; 9 bases are shared with TRBD2. Input material: lung tumor tissue. CDR3 residues: CSVEGWASGISGELFF. As DNA, the CDR3 is TGCAGCGTTGAAGGGTGGGCTAGCGGGATTAGCGGGGAGCTGTTTTTT.